This TCR beta chain originates from a study of T cells in localized non-small cell lung cancer. Whole-study findings and limits: Uninvolved adjacent lung had more T cell clonality than any other tissue, topping tumor.

Of note for this clone: The antigen is unknown.

Method: immunoSEQ multiplex PCR; TCRdb's copy keeps in-frame clones and lacks some. Of 24,000 or so clones listed, 75% to 95% are singletons. CDR1 and CDR2 from the germline V gene are SGHRS and YFSETQ. The V gene lost 0 bases and the J gene lost 4 bases, with 16 bases spanning the gap. CDR3 length equals 16 residues. This TCR derives from a woman aged 35-75 years with stage I lung adenocarcinoma. The rearrangement links TRBV5-1 to TRBJ1-1, with D maybe TRBD1 (5 bases). The source was peripheral blood, collected before any cancer treatment. CDR3 DNA: TGCGCCAGCAGCTTGGCTTCGGGACGGTCGAGCACTGAAGCTTTCTTT. This gives the protein CASSLASGRSSTEAFF.